This T cell receptor (beta chain) was recorded in a study of PD-L1 blockade in urothelial cancer (dated by TCRdb to between 2016 and 2019). In the study overall: All patients started therapy around 2014 and received atezolizumab 1,200 mg intravenously every 3 weeks. About 90% of the roughly 29 patients were identified as males with urothelial cancer of bladder origin, and a prior smoking history was reported by 18 of 29 patients. Patients had an ECOG performance status of 0 or 1 and had received between 0 and 3 prior chemotherapy regimens. Blood samples were analyzed at two time points: 3 weeks after treatment start (second dose) and 6 weeks after treatment start. Blood samples gave a median of around 140,000 T cells and tens of thousands of unique TCRs, with a median clonality of approximately 0.078. An exploratory multi-omic analysis was conducted of the somatic, immune and clinical correlates of response to PD-L1 blockade with atezolizumab in urothelial cancer. TCR sequencing covered pretreatment tumor samples and matched, serially collected peripheral blood taken before and after atezolizumab treatment. Progression-free survival longer than 6 months counted as durable clinical benefit, and TCR features were additionally tested against both progression-free and overall survival. Whole exome sequencing and RNA sequencing of pretreatment tumors were performed alongside TCR sequencing in the same patients. About 10 patients reached durable clinical benefit, while 20 patients did not. Around 30 patients had pretreatment blood TCR-seq, around 25 had at least one posttreatment blood collection, and around 25 had tumor TCR-seq. Findings and caveats that apply to the study as a whole: Because of the small sample size (n of about 30) and the many exploratory analyses performed, the results are intended to be regarded as hypothesis-generating. A pretreatment peripheral blood TCR clonality below the median was linked to improved progression-free and overall survival. Patients with durable benefit showed greater expansion of tumor-associated TCR clones in peripheral blood 3 weeks after starting treatment (n ≈ 21, p = 0.022).

Each PCR received spiked-in synthetic TCR analog templates so that absolute template abundance could be estimated from read counts. The immunoSEQ assay used bias-controlled V and J gene primers to amplify TCRbeta CDR3 regions from genomic DNA. Sequencing of rearranged TCRbeta segments was done at approximately 20X coverage. As for how the authors treated the data: Clustering was used to correct sequencing errors, and CDR3s were annotated against IMGT to assign V, D and J genes. Downstream analyses used only productive TCRbeta rearrangements, leaving out any out-of-frame or stop-codon sequences. To compute clonality, Shannon entropy was normalized by the log of the number of unique productive sequences and then subtracted from one. Fisher's exact test with Benjamini-Hochberg correction, using a cutoff of adjusted p below 0.01, was how clones that differed between time points or between blood and tumor were identified. TCRdb took over this immuneACCESS table, retaining in-frame rearrangements with V and J assigned. Such tables are incomplete; in checked studies, under half of the missing clones stem from an unresolved V gene, and the remainder is unexplained. The D gene and trimming were derived from the DNA, and the V and J assignments and clone size from that table. The sample profile shows about 87,000 clones; less than 90% of them were found once. Over 2% of the sample is in the top ten clones.

The time point label corresponds to: pretreatment peripheral blood. A cohort of 25 to 30 patients with locally advanced or metastatic urothelial carcinoma, treated at Memorial Sloan Kettering on a trial protocol, was included. Peripheral blood mononuclear cells were collected pretreatment and during treatment, with between 1 and 8 total time points per patient. The Qiagen DNeasy Blood extraction kit was used to purify genomic DNA from total PBMCs and tumor samples. Collected pretreatment and during treatment, PBMCs were isolated and stored as previously described. The CDR3 holds 16 amino acids from the cysteine to the phenylalanine. Only the CDR3 DNA is retained, 48 bases long and in frame from the first base. The germline V gene provides CDR1 MDHEN and CDR2 SYDVKM. The junction carries 16 bases between V and J, which are trimmed by 6 bases and 1 base respectively. This clone was seen only a few times. The clone's antigen remains unknown. Within one base of it there is no much larger clone, and no base qualities were kept.

Specimen: PBMCs, collected around atezolizumab (anti-PD-L1) treatment. This receptor chain uses TRBV28 and TRBJ1-5; the D gene cannot be named for sure. The TCR sequence derives from a man between 60 and 75 years old with urothelial cancer. The nucleotide sequence reads as follows: TGTGCCAGCAGCCCTGTGGAGGGAAGAAGCAATCAGCCCCAGCATTTT. The resulting protein is CASSPVEGRSNQPQHF.